These 24 T cell receptor beta chains were all obtained from the same sample, sequenced in a study of read filtering for tumor transcriptome and immune sequencing. From approximately 400 ng of RNA, a library with molecular barcoded alpha/delta and beta/gamma adaptors was made. TCRdb re-called the reads through MiXCR, storing one row per CDR3 protein. The sample lists fewer than 150,000 distinct CDR3 sequences, 13% seen once, with 8% to 13% in the top ten. The sequenced sample was a population of CD138-negative cells sorted from bone marrow. The receptors here all came from a donor older than 35 with multiple myeloma.

This clonotype was recorded many times. J is TRBJ2-7 and V is TRBV11-2; 8 nucleotides agree with TRBD2. The CDR3 consists of 16 residues. J gave up 4 bases and V 2 bases, and 10 bases lay outside the gene matches. Germline CDR1 and CDR2: SGHAT and FQNNGV. CDR3 sequence (DNA): TGTGCCAGCAGCTTAACCCCGGGACTAGTGGAATACGAGCAGTACTTC. Amino acids: CASSLTPGLVEYEQYF.

At least ten counts were recorded for this clonotype. This rearrangement joins TRBV4-2 to TRBJ1-1, with TRBD1 identical over 8 bases. Trimming cost V 4 bases and J 4 bases; bases outside gene matches: 8. The CDR3 totals 15 residues. Germline CDR1 reads LGHNA; CDR2 reads YNFKEQ. CDR3 in amino acids: CASSRMTGEVTEAFF. In DNA, the CDR3 is TGTGCCAGCAGCCGTATGACAGGGGAGGTCACTGAAGCTTTCTTT.

This clonotype was recorded many times. The chain joins TRBV28 to TRBJ1-1, with D unclear. The CDR3 is made up of 14 amino acids. Looked up from germline, CDR1 is MDHEN and CDR2 is SYDVKM. The ends were cut back, 3 bases at V and 4 bases at J, with 12 bases in the middle. The CDR3 region is CASSLSVLGTEAFF. DNA of the CDR3: TGTGCCAGCAGTTTGTCGGTTTTGGGCACTGAAGCTTTCTTT.

This clonotype appeared many times. The V gene is TRBV10-3, the J gene TRBJ2-3, with 9 bases lining up with TRBD2. The J segment lost 0 bases and the V segment lost 2 bases, leaving 3 bases of the junction unmatched. CDR3 length: 16 amino acids. The germline CDR1 and CDR2 sequences are ENHRY and SYGVKD. For the CDR3, the DNA is TGTGCCATCAGTGAGCCGACTAGCGGAAGCACAGATACGCAGTATTTT. The encoded protein is CAISEPTSGSTDTQYF.

This clonotype was detected many times. CDR3 in amino acids: CASSLAGTARYF. The CDR3 DNA is TGCGCCAGCAGCTTGGCTGGGACAGCGAGGTACTTC. V is TRBV5-1 and J is TRBJ2-7; 7 bases fit TRBD1. Trimming removed 0 bases from V and 12 bases from J; junction bases left unmatched: 6. Germline V gene lookup returns CDR1 SGHRS and CDR2 YFSETQ. This CDR3 is 12 amino acids long.

This clonotype occurred many times. The chain carries TRBV3-1 and TRBJ2-7, with no clear D. Trimming shortened V by 1 base and J by 3 bases, and 4 bases separated the two germline ends. Germline lookup yields CDR1 LGHDT and CDR2 YNNKEL (reference sequence). This CDR3 spans 12 amino acids. As DNA, the CDR3 is TGTGCCAGCAGCCAAGTACACTACGAGCAGTACTTC. This codes for CASSQVHYEQYF.

This clonotype occurred a few times. This rearrangement joins TRBV5-1 to TRBJ2-5; tentative D call: TRBD2 (5 bases). Germline values: CDR1 SGHRS, CDR2 YFSETQ. V was clipped by 5 bases and J by 5 bases, with 19 bases between them. This CDR3 region has 15 residues. CDR3 residues: CASSFQTGKVETQYF. CDR3 DNA: TGCGCCAGCAGTTTTCAAACGGGGAAGGTTGAGACCCAGTACTTC.

Comment on this clonotype: This could be a read error, since a much larger clone is one nucleotide away. The rearrangement joins TRBV29-1 to TRBJ1-1, with a weak D call TRBD1 (6 bases). CDR3 length: 11 amino acids. The V gene's germline CDR1 is SQVTM and CDR2 ANQGSEA. Trimming stripped 7 bases from V and 5 bases from J, with 11 bases between. In DNA, the CDR3 is TGCAGCGGGGGGGGCGGGACTGAAGCTTTCTTT. Translated: CSGGGGTEAFF.

For this clonotype: This CDR3 is missing its conserved last phenylalanine or tryptophan, likely due to a read error. This rearrangement joins TRBV29-1 to TRBJ1-5, with D uncertain. Germline CDR1 reads SQVTM; CDR2 reads ANQGSEA. CDR3 length: 15 amino acids. V was trimmed by 3 bases and J by 2 bases, leaving 14 bases between them. The CDR3 sequence is CSVDLDGGGNQPQHL. CDR3 sequence (DNA): TGCAGCGTTGACCTGGACGGTGGGGGCAATCAGCCCCAGCATCTT.

V usage is TRBV10-3 and J usage is TRBJ2-1; 8 bases line up with TRBD1. V shed 5 bases, J shed 8 bases, and the junction held 11 bases outside the gene matches. There are 15 residues in the CDR3. The germline V gene has CDR1 ENHRY and CDR2 SYGVKD. DNA of the CDR3: TGTGCCATCAGTACTAGTGACAGGGGAGTCGATGAGCAGTTCTTC. Encoded protein: CAISTSDRGVDEQFF.

This clonotype has at least ten counts. V usage is TRBV4-1 and J usage is TRBJ2-2, with TRBD2 matching over 13 bases. Trimming took 1 base from V and 1 from J; bases not matched to a gene: 3. Germline loops: CDR1 MGHRA, CDR2 YSYEKL. The CDR3 is 18 amino acids. This CDR3 reads CASSQVGLAGQNTGELFF. The CDR3 DNA sequence: TGCGCCAGCAGCCAAGTGGGACTAGCGGGACAGAACACCGGGGAGCTGTTTTTT.

This clonotype was seen repeatedly, ten times or more. This sequence joins TRBV4-1 and TRBJ2-1; D is possibly TRBD1 (6 bases). The CDR3 extends over 14 amino acids. The germline CDR1 and CDR2 sequences are MGHRA and YSYEKL. The germline V and J ends were trimmed by 1 base and 6 bases, with 10 bases remaining between them. CDR3 nucleotides: TGCGCCAGCAGCCAAGTCAGGGACACCAATGAGCAGTTCTTC. Translation: CASSQVRDTNEQFF.

This clonotype occurred a few times. V usage is TRBV3-1 and J usage is TRBJ2-1; tentative D call: TRBD1 (5 bases). Germline CDR1 reads LGHDT; CDR2 reads YNNKEL (reference sequence). The CDR3 sequence is 16 residues long. V was clipped by 4 bases and J by 4 bases, with 17 bases between them. In DNA form, the CDR3 reads TGTGCCAGCAGCCCCCCCGCTGGGGCCGAATACAATGAGCAGTTCTTC. This sequence encodes CASSPPAGAEYNEQFF.

Ten or more counts support this clonotype. V usage is TRBV7-3 and J usage is TRBJ2-3; 13 bases agree with TRBD2. Germline CDR1 SGHTA, CDR2 FQGTGA. V gave up 2 bases and J gave up 1 base; unmatched junction bases: 0. The CDR3 contains 16 residues. DNA for the CDR3: TGTGCCAGCAGCTTAGGGACTAGCGGGGGCACAGATACGCAGTATTTT. It specifies CASSLGTSGGTDTQYF.

Notes on this clonotype: A much larger clone sits a single nucleotide away, making a read error possible. Since no conserved phenylalanine or tryptophan closes the CDR3, a read error is the likely cause. This chain links TRBV6-5 with TRBJ2-1; D not resolved. This CDR3 has 12 amino acids. Trimming pared 2 bases from V and 9 bases from J, leaving 8 bases between. Germline-derived CDR1 and CDR2 are MNHEY and SVGAGI. The CDR3 protein is CASSYRLFEQFY. CDR3 coding DNA: TGTGCCAGCAGTTACCGGTTGTTTGAGCAGTTCTAC.

This clonotype was observed at least ten times. The genes are TRBV6-1 and TRBJ1-4, with no clear D. Looked up from germline, CDR1 is MNHNS and CDR2 is SASEGT. Trimming pared 2 bases from V and 7 bases from J, leaving 14 bases between. The CDR3 has 15 residues. The CDR3 region is CASSELGWSAEKLFF. The CDR3 bases are TGTGCCAGCAGTGAACTGGGGTGGTCGGCTGAAAAACTGTTTTTT.

This clonotype was found many times. The rearrangement uses TRBV7-9 and TRBJ1-1; TRBD1 might be the D (6 bases). Per germline, CDR1 SEHNR and CDR2 FQNEAQ (reference sequence). The CDR3 is 15 residues long. V lost 1 base and J 2 bases, leaving 11 bases between the germline ends. The CDR3 loop is CASSLVRGQNTEAFF. CDR3 nucleotides: TGTGCCAGCAGCTTAGTCCGGGGGCAAAACACTGAAGCTTTCTTT.

At least ten counts were recorded for this clonotype. The rearrangement links TRBV6-1 to TRBJ1-1; D is possibly TRBD1 (5 bases). CDR1 MNHNS and CDR2 SASEGT come from the germline V gene. This CDR3 is 13 amino acids long. Between the trimmed V and J ends, which lost 2 bases and 4 bases, there was a span of 8 bases. CDR3 coding DNA: TGTGCCAGCAGTGAATTGAGGGGCACTGAAGCTTTCTTT. Its protein is CASSELRGTEAFF.

This clonotype was counted ten times or more. The genes are TRBV11-2 and TRBJ2-7; weak D call: TRBD1 (5 bases). CDR3 length equals 15 residues. Trimming shortened V by 5 bases and J by 0 bases, and 14 bases separated the two germline ends. CDR1 and CDR2 from the germline V gene are SGHAT and FQNNGV. Written as DNA, the CDR3 is TGTGCCAGCAGCCCCCCGGCAGGGTACTCCTACGAGCAGTACTTC. Translation gives CASSPPAGYSYEQYF.

This clonotype was seen ten or more times. The chain recombines TRBV18 with TRBJ1-1; a weak D match, TRBD1 (6 bases). CDR1 and CDR2 (germline): KGHSH, LQKENI. CDR3 length: 15 residues. V gave up 4 bases and J gave up 1 base, with 13 bases separating them. The CDR3 DNA is TGTGCCAGCTCACTGGGGGCGCGTGGGAACACTGAAGCTTTCTTT. It codes for CASSLGARGNTEAFF.

This clonotype was seen ten or more times. The rearrangement joins TRBV5-1 to TRBJ2-2, with D tentatively TRBD1 or TRBD2 (5 bases each). Germline V gene data show CDR1 as SGHRS and CDR2 as YFSETQ. The germline V and J ends were trimmed by 9 bases and 4 bases, with 19 bases remaining between them. The CDR3 runs 15 residues. The CDR3 DNA reads as TGCGCCACCGGTCCGGGACGCCAGGGCACCGGGGAGCTGTTTTTT. This sequence encodes CATGPGRQGTGELFF.

This clonotype was seen many times. This chain joins TRBV9 and TRBJ2-1, with 10 bases lining up with TRBD2. CDR1 is SGDLS and CDR2 is YYNGEE in the germline V gene. The length of the CDR3 is 16 residues. J lost 3 bases, V lost 0 bases, and 3 bases had no gene match. The CDR3 spells CASSVDGTSVYNEQFF. The DNA for the CDR3 is TGTGCCAGCAGCGTAGATGGGACTAGCGTCTACAATGAGCAGTTCTTC.

This clonotype was recorded many times. The rearrangement links TRBV21-1 to TRBJ2-2; TRBD1 was called by the table and not checked on the DNA. TRBV21-1 represents a pseudogene. CDR3 length: 16 residues. CDR3 sequence (DNA): TGTGCCAGCAGCGAGACGACCGGGACAGGGGTCGGGGAGCTGTTTTTT. Its translation is CASSETTGTGVGELFF.

The rearrangement uses TRBV11-2 and TRBJ2-5, with a possible D match to TRBD1 (5 bases). CDR3 length: 14 amino acids. CDR1 and CDR2 (germline): SGHAT, FQNNGV. Trimming took off 8 bases at V and 6 bases at J, with 19 bases between the two ends. The CDR3 region is CASGLPLQGQTQYF. The CDR3 DNA sequence: TGTGCCAGCGGCCTCCCTTTGCAGGGTCAGACCCAGTACTTC.